Following are 19 T cell receptor beta chains from one sample sequenced in a study of cytomegalovirus exposure and HLA in healthy donors. PCR amplification relied on 60 Vbeta primers (plus 13 Jbeta primers). Sequencing used immunoSEQ multiplex PCR; TCRdb keeps in-frame clones, though not all of them. The sample lists over 100,000 clones, approximately 78% occurring once. The specimen was PBMCs. These receptors all come from a man aged 25 to 40 in good health and CMV-seropositive.

V gene TRBV5-1 combines with J gene TRBJ2-3; 7 positions agree with TRBD2. Germline-derived CDR1 and CDR2 are SGHRS and YFSETQ. The CDR3 runs to 15 residues. The V segment lost 1 base and the J segment 2 bases; nucleotides outside the gene matches: 4. CDR3 nucleotide sequence: TGCGCCAGCAGCTTGCTAGCGGCCTCCACAGATACGCAGTATTTT. Its translation: CASSLLAASTDTQYF.

This clone came up a few times. The chain combines TRBV18 with TRBJ2-7; 9 nucleotides align to TRBD1. Germline CDR1 and CDR2: KGHSH and LQKENI. CDR3 length equals 15 residues. J lost 0 bases, V lost 4 bases, and 4 bases had no gene match. The CDR3 is CASSRTGGFSYEQYF. For the CDR3, the DNA is TGTGCCAGCTCACGCACAGGGGGCTTCTCCTACGAGCAGTACTTC.

The V and J genes are TRBV5-4 and TRBJ2-2; D remains ambiguous. The V end lost 4 bases, the J end lost 3 bases, and 13 bases lay between the germline ends. CDR3 length: 15 residues. Germline values: CDR1 SGHNT, CDR2 YYREEE (reference sequence). The CDR3 sequence: CASSQSLQDTGELFF. The CDR3 nucleotides are TGTGCCAGCAGCCAGAGCTTGCAGGACACCGGGGAGCTGTTTTTT.

This chain uses TRBV6-5 with TRBJ1-1, with no clear D. CDR1 and CDR2 (germline): MNHEY, SVGAGI. The V end was cut by 0 bases, the J end by 4 bases, with 6 bases between. This CDR3 is 13 amino acids long. CDR3 coding DNA: TGTGCCAGCAGTTACTCGAGTTTCACTGAAGCTTTCTTT. Translated: CASSYSSFTEAFF.

The chain couples TRBV11-3 to TRBJ2-1, with 9 bases aligning to TRBD1. Germline assignment: CDR1 SGHNT and CDR2 YENEEA. V lost 5 bases, J lost 5 bases, and 7 bases stayed unmatched. The CDR3 spans 15 residues. The CDR3: CASSNSGTGNNEQFF. The CDR3, as DNA: TGTGCCAGCAGCAACTCCGGGACAGGGAACAATGAGCAGTTCTTC.

The chain joins TRBV11-3 to TRBJ1-2; D unresolved. Trimming stripped 1 base from V and 8 bases from J, with 11 bases between. The CDR3 sequence is 13 residues long. In germline, CDR1 is SGHNT, CDR2 YENEEA. The CDR3 nucleotides are TGTGCCAGCAGCTTAGCCCGTACGGGGGGCTACACCTTC. Translating it yields CASSLARTGGYTF.

The chain couples TRBV6-1 to TRBJ2-5, with D possibly being TRBD1 (6 bases). The CDR3 is made up of 15 amino acids. Trimming stripped 4 bases from V and 2 bases from J, with 14 bases between. CDR1 is MNHNS, CDR2 SASEGT, per germline. The chain's CDR3 is CASSGPRTEQETQYF. The DNA of the CDR3 is TGTGCCAGCAGTGGACCGCGGACAGAACAAGAGACCCAGTACTTC.

This clone was observed a few times. The chain has TRBV19 and TRBJ1-1; 9 nucleotides line up with TRBD1. The J segment lost 5 bases and the V segment lost 9 bases, leaving 10 bases of the junction unmatched. Germline-derived CDR1 and CDR2 are LNHDA and SQIVND (reference sequence). The length of the CDR3 is 14 residues. The CDR3 loop is CARVQGARGTEAFF. In nucleotides, the CDR3 is TGTGCCAGAGTACAGGGGGCGCGAGGGACTGAAGCTTTCTTT.

The CDR3 reads CASSWTTASTDTQYF. For the CDR3, the DNA is TGCGCCAGCAGCTGGACGACAGCAAGCACAGATACGCAGTATTTT. The rearrangement joins TRBV5-1 to TRBJ2-3; TRBD1 might be the D (5 bases). The CDR3 totals 15 residues. Trimming left V 3 bases short and J 0 bases short, with 11 bases between. Germline V gene data show CDR1 as SGHRS and CDR2 as YFSETQ.

V is TRBV7-3 and J is TRBJ2-1; D possibly corresponds to TRBD2 (7 bases). Germline V gene sequence: CDR1 SGHTA, CDR2 FQGTGA. V was shortened by 2 bases and J by 7 bases, with 18 bases between the two germline ends. The CDR3 is 16 amino acids. CDR3 region: CASSLVTGAGLNEQFF. CDR3 coding DNA: TGTGCCAGCAGCTTAGTGACAGGAGCGGGGTTAAATGAGCAGTTCTTC.

The V and J genes are TRBV30 and TRBJ1-4; 7 nucleotides agree with TRBD1. J gave up 8 bases and V 5 bases, and 8 bases lay outside the gene matches. Germline assignment: CDR1 GTSNPN and CDR2 SVGIG (reference sequence). This CDR3 has 13 amino acids. CDR3 region: CAWDTGVKEKLFF. The CDR3, as DNA: TGTGCCTGGGATACAGGGGTGAAGGAAAAACTGTTTTTT.

The J gene is TRBJ1-2, the V gene TRBV6-1; D unresolved. The germline V gene has CDR1 MNHNS and CDR2 SASEGT. With 10 bases removed from V and 5 bases from J, the gap between germline ends came to 17 bases. The CDR3 length is 13 residues. The CDR3 protein is CAISWEAGYGYTF. The CDR3 nucleotides are TGTGCCATCAGCTGGGAGGCGGGGTATGGCTACACCTTC.

The V and J genes are TRBV14 and TRBJ1-2, with 7 bases fitting TRBD1. CDR3 size: 17 residues. V lost 0 bases to trimming and J lost 0 bases; unmatched junction nucleotides: 7. Germline CDR1 SGHDN, CDR2 FVKESK. CDR3 amino acids: CASSQDPGGIANYGYTF. For the CDR3, the DNA is TGTGCCAGCAGCCAAGACCCAGGGGGTATAGCTAACTATGGCTACACCTTC. Filled out from reference TRBV14 and TRBJ1-2, the complete variable domain reads EAGVTQFPSHSVIEKGQTVTLRCDPISGHDNLYWYRRVMGKEIKFLLHFVKESKQDESGMPNNRFLAERTGGTYSTLKVQPAELEDSGVYFCASSQDPGGIANYGYTFGSGTRLTVV.

The chain has TRBV11-3 and TRBJ2-1; 7 nucleotides line up with TRBD1. CDR3 size: 15 residues. Unmatched junction bases numbered 3, after V lost 4 bases and J lost 0 bases. Germline V gene sequence: CDR1 SGHNT, CDR2 YENEEA. CDR3 nucleotides: TGTGCCAGCAGCTCCGGGACAGCCTCCTACAATGAGCAGTTCTTC. Encoded protein: CASSSGTASYNEQFF.

The chain has TRBV14 and TRBJ1-2, with 12 bases identical to TRBD1. The length of the CDR3 is 15 residues. Germline values: CDR1 SGHDN, CDR2 FVKESK. V was pared by 4 bases and J by 8 bases, with 8 bases of the junction left unmatched. DNA for the CDR3: TGTGCCAGCAGCCGTCCCGGGACAGGGGGCGACGGCTACACCTTC. It yields the protein CASSRPGTGGDGYTF.

V is TRBV6-5 and J is TRBJ2-5, with 9 bases identical to TRBD1. The J call may be wrong; the DNA end is better matched by TRBJ2-7. CDR3 length: 15 amino acids. Germline lookup yields CDR1 MNHEY and CDR2 SVGAGI. As DNA, the CDR3 is TGTGCCAGCAGTAGCCCGGGACAGGGAATTTACGAGCAGTACTTC. This encodes CASSSPGQGIYEQYF.

V is TRBV2 and J is TRBJ2-3; D call uncertain. The CDR3 length is 12 residues. Germline CDR1 is SNHLY and CDR2 is FYNNEI. The V gene lost 3 bases and the J gene lost 2 bases, with 3 bases spanning the gap. In DNA, the CDR3 is TGTGCCAGCAGTGATCTCACAGATACGCAGTATTTT. Protein product: CASSDLTDTQYF.

Only a few counts were recorded for this clone. The chain employs TRBV29-1 and TRBJ1-2; 10 bases are a match to TRBD1. Trimming at V came to 3 bases and at J to 4 bases, leaving 5 bases not matched to a gene. Germline V gives CDR1 SQVTM, CDR2 ANQGSEA. This CDR3 spans 14 amino acids. For the CDR3, the DNA is TGCAGCGTTGACGGGACAGGGGTTGGCTATGGCTACACCTTC. This gives the protein CSVDGTGVGYGYTF.

V usage is TRBV5-1 and J usage is TRBJ2-1, with a tentative D call TRBD2 (6 bases). The V end was cut by 0 bases, the J end by 5 bases, with 12 bases between. This CDR3 is built from 15 residues. Germline V CDR1 and CDR2: SGHRS, YFSETQ. The CDR3 DNA sequence: TGCGCCAGCAGCTTGGTTTCGCGGACTAACAATGAGCAGTTCTTC. Its translation: CASSLVSRTNNEQFF.